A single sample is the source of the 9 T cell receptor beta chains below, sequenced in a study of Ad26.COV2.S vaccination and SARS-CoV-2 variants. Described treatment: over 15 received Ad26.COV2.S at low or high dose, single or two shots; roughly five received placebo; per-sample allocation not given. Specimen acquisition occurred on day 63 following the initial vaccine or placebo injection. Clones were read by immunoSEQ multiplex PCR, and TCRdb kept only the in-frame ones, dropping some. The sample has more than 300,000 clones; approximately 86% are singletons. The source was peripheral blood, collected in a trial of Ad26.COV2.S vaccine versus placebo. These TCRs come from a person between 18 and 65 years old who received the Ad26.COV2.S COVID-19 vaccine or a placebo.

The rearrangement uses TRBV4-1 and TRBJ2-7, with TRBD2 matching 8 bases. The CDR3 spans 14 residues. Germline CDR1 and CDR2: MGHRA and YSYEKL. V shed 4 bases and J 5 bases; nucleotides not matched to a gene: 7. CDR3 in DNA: TGCGCCAGCAGCCGGCCGGGACTAGTGGACGAGCAGTACTTC. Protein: CASSRPGLVDEQYF.

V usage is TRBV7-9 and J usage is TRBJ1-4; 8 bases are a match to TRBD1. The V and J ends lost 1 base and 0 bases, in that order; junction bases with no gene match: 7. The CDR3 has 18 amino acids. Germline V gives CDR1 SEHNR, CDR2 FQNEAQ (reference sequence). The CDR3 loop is CASSLGPGQAATNEKLFF. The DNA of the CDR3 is TGTGCCAGCAGCTTAGGGCCGGGACAGGCTGCAACTAATGAAAAACTGTTTTTT.

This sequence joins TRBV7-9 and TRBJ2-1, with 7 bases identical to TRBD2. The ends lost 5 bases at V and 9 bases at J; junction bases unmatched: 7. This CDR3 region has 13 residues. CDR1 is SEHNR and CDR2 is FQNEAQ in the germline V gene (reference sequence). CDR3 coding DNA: TGTGCCAGCAGCCGGGGAGGGGAAGGTGAGCAGTTCTTC. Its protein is CASSRGGEGEQFF.

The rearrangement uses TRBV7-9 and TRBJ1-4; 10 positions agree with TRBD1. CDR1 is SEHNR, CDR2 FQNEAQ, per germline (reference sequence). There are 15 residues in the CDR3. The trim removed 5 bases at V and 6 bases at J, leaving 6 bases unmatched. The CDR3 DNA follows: TGTGCCAGCAGCCCTCAGGGACAGGGGTATGAAAAACTGTTTTTT. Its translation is CASSPQGQGYEKLFF.

As DNA, the CDR3 is TGTGCCAGCAGCTTCCTCTCCTACGAGCAGTACTTC. It translates to CASSFLSYEQYF. The chain couples TRBV11-2 to TRBJ2-7; D unresolved. Germline V CDR1 and CDR2: SGHAT, FQNNGV. With 3 bases removed from V and 0 bases from J, the gap between germline ends came to 3 bases. The CDR3 loop spans 12 amino acids.

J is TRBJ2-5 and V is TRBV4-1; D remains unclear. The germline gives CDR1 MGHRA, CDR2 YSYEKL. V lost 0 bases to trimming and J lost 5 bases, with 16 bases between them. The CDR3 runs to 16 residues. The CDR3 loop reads CASSQDAVLPGETQYF. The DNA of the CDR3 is TGCGCCAGCAGCCAAGACGCGGTCCTCCCTGGGGAGACCCAGTACTTC.

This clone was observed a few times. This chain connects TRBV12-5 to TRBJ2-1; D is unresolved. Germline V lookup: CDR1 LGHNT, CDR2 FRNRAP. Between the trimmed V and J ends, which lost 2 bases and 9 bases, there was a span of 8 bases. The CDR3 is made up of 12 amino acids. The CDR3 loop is CASGLHGFEQFF. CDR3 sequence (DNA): TGTGCTAGTGGTTTGCACGGATTTGAGCAGTTCTTC.

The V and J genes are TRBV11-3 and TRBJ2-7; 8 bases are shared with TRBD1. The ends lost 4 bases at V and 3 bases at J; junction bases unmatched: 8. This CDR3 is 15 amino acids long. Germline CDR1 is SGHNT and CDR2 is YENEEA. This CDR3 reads CASSSPGQVNYEQYF. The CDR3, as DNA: TGTGCCAGCAGCTCTCCGGGACAGGTAAACTACGAGCAGTACTTC. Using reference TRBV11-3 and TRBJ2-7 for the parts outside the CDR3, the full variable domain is EAGVVQSPRYKIIEKKQPVAFWCNPISGHNTLYWYLQNLGQGPELLIRYENEEAVDDSQLPKDRFSAERLKGVDSTLKIQPAELGDSAVYLCASSSPGQVNYEQYFGPGTRLTVT.

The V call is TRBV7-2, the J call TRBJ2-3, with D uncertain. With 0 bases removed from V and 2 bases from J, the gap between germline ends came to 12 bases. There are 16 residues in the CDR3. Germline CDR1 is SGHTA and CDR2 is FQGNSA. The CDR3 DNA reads TGTGCCAGCAGCTTAGCCCCCCTTTCGGCCACAGATACGCAGTATTTT. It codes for CASSLAPLSATDTQYF.